Presented here are 4 T cell receptor beta chains from one specimen sequenced in a study of T cells in Graves' hyperthyroidism and ophthalmopathy. The CDR3 regions of TCR beta were amplified from RNA transcripts. The TCR CDR3 was amplified in a first-round RT-PCR using the HTBI primer set. One entry per CDR3 protein results from TCRdb running MiXCR on the multiplex PCR reads. The sample consists of hundreds of thousands of distinct CDR3 sequences, 40% to 55% of them appearing once. The material sequenced was peripheral blood or thyroid tissue (not recorded which). These receptors came from an adult man with Graves' disease, either hyperthyroidism or ophthalmopathy (not recorded which).

The chain links TRBV20-1 to TRBJ1-2; TRBD1 is a possible D gene (5 bases). CDR1 is DFQATT, CDR2 SNEGSKA, per germline (reference sequence). The CDR3 totals 16 residues. V lost 5 bases and J lost 2, with 21 bases in between. The CDR3 protein is CSARAVGGVGNYGYTF. The CDR3 DNA is TGCAGTGCTCGGGCTGTTGGAGGGGTGGGGAACTATGGCTACACCTTC.

This rearrangement joins TRBV2 to TRBJ1-1, with D hard to call. The CDR3 consists of 16 residues. Per germline, CDR1 SNHLY and CDR2 FYNNEI. V was pared by 5 bases and J by 2 bases, with 18 bases between. The CDR3 loop reads CASSYRFLDSNTEAFF. DNA of the CDR3: TGTGCCAGCAGTTACCGATTCCTGGATTCAAACACTGAAGCTTTCTTT.

V and J are TRBV20-1 and TRBJ1-5; a weak D match, TRBD1 (6 bases). V lost 8 bases, J lost 3 bases, and 14 bases lay in between. The germline CDR1 and CDR2 sequences are DFQATT and SNEGSKA (reference sequence). This CDR3 is built from 13 residues. The CDR3 nucleotides are TGCAGTCCGACAGGTCGCATCAATCAGCCCCAGCATTTT. It translates to CSPTGRINQPQHF.

Concerning this clonotype itself: Because the CDR3 is missing its conserved closing phenylalanine or tryptophan, this is likely a read error. It is unclear where the CDR3 begins or ends on the DNA, so no DNA is shown, and the CDR3 is as TCRdb lists it. V is TRBV15 and J is TRBJ1-4; the table's D call TRBD1 went unverified against the DNA. Termini included, the CDR3 measures 9 amino acids. Germline CDR1 and CDR2: LNHNV and YYDKDF (reference sequence). Here the CDR3 reads CATSRAGGL.